A selection of T cell receptor beta chains follows, all from one sample in a study of control samples from healthy donors and cancer patients. The repertoire was sequenced with immunoSEQ multiplex PCR; TCRdb's copy has only in-frame clones and lacks some. The sample has some 40,000 clones, more than 70% seen once. Material for sequencing was PBMCs. The receptors were sampled from a woman in her sixties or seventies with lung cancer. Both conserved end residues are part of each CDR3. A D gene is named only where the DNA matches it firmly. The size of a clone is reported for some rows only, either as once, few or many, or as a class for expanded clones.

size: once
J: TRBJ2-7
D: NA
V: TRBV12-3/TRBV12-4
CDR3: CASRTEGTYEQYF
DNA: TGTGCCAGCAGGACCGAGGGGACCTACGAGCAGTACTTC

size: once
J: TRBJ1-1
D: TRBD1
V: TRBV11-1
CDR3: CASRAGGAGRETFF
DNA: TGTGCCAGCAGGGCAGGGGGCGCCGGTCGGGAGACTTTCTTT

size: NA
J: TRBJ1-1
D: NA
V: TRBV19
CDR3: CASSIFMGGNNEAFF
DNA: TGTGCCAGTAGTATTTTCATGGGAGGGAACAATGAAGCTTTCTTT

size: NA
J: TRBJ2-2
D: TRBD1
V: TRBV19
CDR3: CASITGAMSTGELFF
DNA: TGTGCCAGTATTACAGGGGCTATGAGCACCGGGGAGCTGTTTTTT

size: NA
J: TRBJ1-1
D: NA
V: TRBV7-2
CDR3: CASSLDRNTEAFF
DNA: TGTGCCAGCAGCTTAGACAGGAACACTGAAGCTTTCTTT

size: NA
J: TRBJ1-2
D: NA
V: TRBV10-3
CDR3: CAISESWGEDGYTF
DNA: TGTGCCATCAGTGAGTCATGGGGTGAGGATGGCTACACCTTC

size: NA
J: TRBJ1-1
D: NA
V: TRBV19
CDR3: CASSIEGTSEAFF
DNA: TGTGCCAGTAGTATAGAGGGAACATCTGAAGCTTTCTTT

size: NA
J: TRBJ1-1
D: TRBD1
V: TRBV18
CDR3: CASTQGAVEAFF
DNA: TGTGCCAGTACTCAGGGGGCGGTTGAAGCTTTCTTT

size: NA
J: TRBJ2-3
D: NA
V: TRBV4-3
CDR3: CASSQERGGGSTDTQYF
DNA: TGCGCCAGCAGCCAAGAAAGGGGGGGCGGTAGCACAGATACGCAGTATTTT

size: NA
J: TRBJ2-3
D: TRBD2
V: TRBV30
CDR3: CAWSLLREAGEYF
DNA: TGTGCCTGGAGTCTCTTGCGGGAGGCCGGGGAGTATTTT

size: NA
J: TRBJ2-2
D: TRBD2
V: TRBV11-3
CDR3: CASSRTSGRRTGELFF
DNA: TGTGCCAGCAGTCGGACTAGCGGGAGACGAACCGGGGAGCTGTTTTTT